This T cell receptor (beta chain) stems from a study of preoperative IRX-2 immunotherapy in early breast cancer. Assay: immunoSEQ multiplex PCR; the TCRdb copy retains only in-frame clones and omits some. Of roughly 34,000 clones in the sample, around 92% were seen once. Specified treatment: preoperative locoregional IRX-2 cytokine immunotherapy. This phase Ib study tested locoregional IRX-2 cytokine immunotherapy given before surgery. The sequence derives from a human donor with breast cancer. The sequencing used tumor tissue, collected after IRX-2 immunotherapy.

This CDR3 reads CASSFGGGVGTYEQYF. The DNA of the CDR3 is TGTGCCAGCAGCTTCGGGGGTGGGGTGGGCACCTACGAGCAGTACTTC. This rearrangement joins TRBV7-5 to TRBJ2-7; the listed D gene, TRBD2, was not tested against the DNA. TRBV7-5 is an annotated pseudogene. The CDR3 is made up of 16 amino acids.